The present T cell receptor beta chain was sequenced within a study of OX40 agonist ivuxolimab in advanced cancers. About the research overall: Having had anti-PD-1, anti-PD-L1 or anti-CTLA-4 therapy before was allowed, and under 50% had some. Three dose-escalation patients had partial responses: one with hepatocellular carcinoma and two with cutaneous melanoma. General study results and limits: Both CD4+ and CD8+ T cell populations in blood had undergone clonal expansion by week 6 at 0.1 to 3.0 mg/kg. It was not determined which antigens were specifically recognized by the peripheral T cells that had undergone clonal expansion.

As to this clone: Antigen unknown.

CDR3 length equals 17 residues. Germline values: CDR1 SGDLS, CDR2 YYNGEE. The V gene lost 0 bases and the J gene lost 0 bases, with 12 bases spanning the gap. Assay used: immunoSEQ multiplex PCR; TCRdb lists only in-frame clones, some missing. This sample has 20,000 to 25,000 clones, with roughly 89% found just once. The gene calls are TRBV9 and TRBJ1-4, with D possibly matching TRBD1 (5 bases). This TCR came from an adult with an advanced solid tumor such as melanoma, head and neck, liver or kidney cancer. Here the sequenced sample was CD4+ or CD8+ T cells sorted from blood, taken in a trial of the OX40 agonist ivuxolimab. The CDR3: CASSVDPGTATNEKLFF. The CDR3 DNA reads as TGTGCCAGCAGCGTAGACCCGGGGACTGCAACTAATGAAAAACTGTTTTTT.